This entry features one T cell receptor beta chain sequence. The data stem from a study of technical replicates of blood from several donors. The repertoire was sequenced with immunoSEQ multiplex PCR; TCRdb's copy has only in-frame clones and lacks some. The repertoire holds about 49,000 clones, with more than 85% as singletons. Trimming pared 6 bases from V and 4 bases from J, leaving 21 bases between. There are 16 residues in the CDR3. The germline V gene has CDR1 MDHEN and CDR2 SYDVKM. Sequenced material: PBMCs. The genes are TRBV28 and TRBJ1-2; D is undetermined. The sequence was obtained from a human donor in good health. Some clones in this sample may be carry-over from other donors' samples. The CDR3 nucleotides read TGTGCCAGCAGCTCCCTTATCGATAGCGTCGGCTATGGCTACACCTTC. Translation: CASSSLIDSVGYGYTF.